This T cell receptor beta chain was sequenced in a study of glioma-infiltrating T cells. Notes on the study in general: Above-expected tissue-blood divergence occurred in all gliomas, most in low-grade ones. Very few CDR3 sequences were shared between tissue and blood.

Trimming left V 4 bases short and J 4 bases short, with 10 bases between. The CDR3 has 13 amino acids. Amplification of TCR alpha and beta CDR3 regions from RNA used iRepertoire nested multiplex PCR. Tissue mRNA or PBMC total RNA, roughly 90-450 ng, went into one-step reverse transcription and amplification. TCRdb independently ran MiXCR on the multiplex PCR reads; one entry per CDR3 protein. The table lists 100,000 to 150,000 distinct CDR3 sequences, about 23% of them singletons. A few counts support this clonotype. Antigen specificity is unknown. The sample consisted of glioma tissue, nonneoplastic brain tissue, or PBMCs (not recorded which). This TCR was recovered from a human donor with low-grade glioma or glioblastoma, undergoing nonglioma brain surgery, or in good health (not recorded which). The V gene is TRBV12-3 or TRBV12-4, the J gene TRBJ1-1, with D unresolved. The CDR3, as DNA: TGTGCCAGCAGTTCCCTTAGAGGCACTGAAGCTTTCTTT. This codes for CASSSLRGTEAFF.